This record concerns one T cell receptor (beta chain) sequence. Its target is not known. The data stem from a study of T cell clonotyping in hematopoietic cell transplantation. Study conclusions and caveats: Recipient TCR diversity dropped after transplant; expanded clonotypes rose from day 30 to 180. At the given depth, recipient repertoires were over 95% de novo clonotypes. Broader posttransplant TCR repertoire diversity was predicted by graft donor and pretransplant recipient Inverse Simpson Index values.

Time point defined: recipient sample about 28 days before transplant, after cytoreduction. Samples: about 28 days before transplant, then days 30, 100 and 180 after. CDR1 and CDR2 (germline): MNHNS, SASEGT. The CDR3 consists of 14 residues. Trimming took 8 bases from V and 5 from J, leaving 19 bases between them. This table comes from immunoSEQ multiplex PCR, and its TCRdb copy is limited to in-frame clones, with some not included. The sample includes tens of thousands of clones, 75% to 90% seen only once; the top ten take approximately 3%. V usage is TRBV6-1 and J usage is TRBJ2-7; D is uncertain. The source material was peripheral blood mononuclear cells, sampled before stem cell transplant. The receptor comes from a man in his 60s with acute myeloid leukemia. Some clones in this sample may be carry-over from other donors' samples. The CDR3 nucleotides are TGTGCCAGCCGATGGGCGATCGACGGAAACGAGCAGTACTTC. Translating gives CASRWAIDGNEQYF.